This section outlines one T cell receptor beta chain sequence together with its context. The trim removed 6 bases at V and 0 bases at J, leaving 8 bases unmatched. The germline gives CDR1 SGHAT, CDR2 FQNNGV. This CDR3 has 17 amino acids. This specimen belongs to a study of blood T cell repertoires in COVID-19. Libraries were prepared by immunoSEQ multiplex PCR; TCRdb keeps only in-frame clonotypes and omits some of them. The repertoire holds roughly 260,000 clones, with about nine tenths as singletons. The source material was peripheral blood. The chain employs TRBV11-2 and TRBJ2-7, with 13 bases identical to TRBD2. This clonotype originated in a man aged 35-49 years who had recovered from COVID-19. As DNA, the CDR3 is TGTGCCAGCAGACACGGGACTAGCGGGGTTAGCTCCTACGAGCAGTACTTC. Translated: CASRHGTSGVSSYEQYF.